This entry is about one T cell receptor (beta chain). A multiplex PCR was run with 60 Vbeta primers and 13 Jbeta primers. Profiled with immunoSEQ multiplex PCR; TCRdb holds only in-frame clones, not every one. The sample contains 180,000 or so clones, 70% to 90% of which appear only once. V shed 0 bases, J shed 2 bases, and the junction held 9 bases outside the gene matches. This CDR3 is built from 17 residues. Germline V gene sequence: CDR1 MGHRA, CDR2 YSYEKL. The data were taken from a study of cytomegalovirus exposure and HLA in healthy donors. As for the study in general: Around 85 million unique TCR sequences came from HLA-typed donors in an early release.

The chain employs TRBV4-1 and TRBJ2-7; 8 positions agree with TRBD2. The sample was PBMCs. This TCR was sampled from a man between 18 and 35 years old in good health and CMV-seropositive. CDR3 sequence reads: CASSQESRAGGPYEQYF. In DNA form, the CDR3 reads TGCGCCAGCAGCCAAGAATCTAGGGCGGGGGGCCCCTACGAGCAGTACTTC.